Listed below are T cell receptor beta chains from one sample, sequenced in a study of long-term antiretroviral therapy in people with HIV. Data came from immunoSEQ multiplex PCR; TCRdb stores just in-frame clones and leaves some out. The sample shows about 20,000 clones, around 82% of them seen only once. Material: unsorted PBMCs, obtained 2.9 years after starting antiretroviral therapy. These receptors came from a woman in her twenties or thirties with HIV. Both conserved end residues are part of each CDR3. Each record gives: V gene, CDR3 protein.

v_gene: TRBV25-1; CDR3aa: CASSEEDRNGYTF
v_gene: TRBV6-1; CDR3aa: CASLTSGPVNEQFF
v_gene: TRBV5-1; CDR3aa: CASSFQGQDYGYTF
v_gene: TRBV9; CDR3aa: CASSRYTF
v_gene: TRBV6-1; CDR3aa: CASRDGGGSYNEQFF
v_gene: TRBV18; CDR3aa: CASSPSGETQYF
v_gene: TRBV7-9; CDR3aa: CAGARDGTSNSPLHF
v_gene: TRBV10-3; CDR3aa: CAISGGLDTQYF
v_gene: TRBV29-1; CDR3aa: CSIPPGGDHLRIATNEKLFF
v_gene: TRBV2; CDR3aa: CASSGTSGTDTQYF